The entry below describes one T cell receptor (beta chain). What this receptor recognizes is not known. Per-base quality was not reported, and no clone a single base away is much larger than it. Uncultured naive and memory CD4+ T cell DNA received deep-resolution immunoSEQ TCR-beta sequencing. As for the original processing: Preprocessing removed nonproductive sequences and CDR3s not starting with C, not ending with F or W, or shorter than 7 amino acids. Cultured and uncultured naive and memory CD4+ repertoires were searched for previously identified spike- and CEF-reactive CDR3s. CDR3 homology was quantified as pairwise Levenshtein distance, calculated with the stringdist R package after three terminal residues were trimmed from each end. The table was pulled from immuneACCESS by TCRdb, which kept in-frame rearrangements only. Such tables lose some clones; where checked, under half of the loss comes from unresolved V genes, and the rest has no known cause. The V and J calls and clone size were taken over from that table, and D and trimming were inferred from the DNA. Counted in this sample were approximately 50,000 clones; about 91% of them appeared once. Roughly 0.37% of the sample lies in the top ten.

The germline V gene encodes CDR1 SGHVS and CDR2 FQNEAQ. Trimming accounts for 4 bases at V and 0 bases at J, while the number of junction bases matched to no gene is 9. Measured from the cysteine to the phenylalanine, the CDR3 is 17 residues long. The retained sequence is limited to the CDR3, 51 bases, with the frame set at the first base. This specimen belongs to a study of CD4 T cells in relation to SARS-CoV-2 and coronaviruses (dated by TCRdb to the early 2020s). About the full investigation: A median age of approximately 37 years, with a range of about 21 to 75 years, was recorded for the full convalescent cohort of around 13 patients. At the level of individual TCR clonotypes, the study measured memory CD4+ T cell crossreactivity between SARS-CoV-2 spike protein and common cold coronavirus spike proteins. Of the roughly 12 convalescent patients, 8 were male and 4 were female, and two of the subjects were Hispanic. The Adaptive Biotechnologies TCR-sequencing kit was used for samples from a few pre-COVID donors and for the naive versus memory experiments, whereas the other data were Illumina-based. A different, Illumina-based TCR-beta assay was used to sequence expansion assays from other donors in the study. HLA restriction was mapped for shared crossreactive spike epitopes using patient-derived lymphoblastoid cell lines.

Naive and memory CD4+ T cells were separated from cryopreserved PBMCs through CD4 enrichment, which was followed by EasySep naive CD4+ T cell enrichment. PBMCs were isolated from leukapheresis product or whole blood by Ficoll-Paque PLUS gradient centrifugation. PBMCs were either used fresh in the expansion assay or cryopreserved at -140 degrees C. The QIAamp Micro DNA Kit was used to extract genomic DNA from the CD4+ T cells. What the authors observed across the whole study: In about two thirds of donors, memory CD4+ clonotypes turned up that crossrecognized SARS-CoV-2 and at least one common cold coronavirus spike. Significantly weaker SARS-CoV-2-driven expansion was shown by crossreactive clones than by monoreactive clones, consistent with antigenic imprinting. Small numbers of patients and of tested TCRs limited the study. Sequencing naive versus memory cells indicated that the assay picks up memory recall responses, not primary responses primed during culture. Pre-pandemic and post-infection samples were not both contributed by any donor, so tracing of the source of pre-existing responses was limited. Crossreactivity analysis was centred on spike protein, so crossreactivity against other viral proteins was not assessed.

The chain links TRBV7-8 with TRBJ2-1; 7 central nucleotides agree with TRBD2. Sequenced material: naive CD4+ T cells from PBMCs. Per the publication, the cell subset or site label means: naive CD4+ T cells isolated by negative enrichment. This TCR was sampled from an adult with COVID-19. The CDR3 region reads CASSYSGRGSSYNEQFF. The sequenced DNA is TGTGCCAGCAGCTACTCCGGGCGCGGGAGCTCCTACAATGAGCAGTTCTTC.